This TCR beta chain came from a study of blood T cell repertoires in COVID-19. Trimming shortened V by 1 base and J by 12 bases, and 18 bases separated the two germline ends. Germline loops: CDR1 LGHDT, CDR2 YNNKEL (reference sequence). The length of the CDR3 is 14 residues. Repertoires were generated with immunoSEQ multiplex PCR, while TCRdb's copy carries only in-frame clones and drops some. Of some 350,000 clones listed, approximately 87% were seen once; the top ten hold roughly 5%. Before being deemed recovered, Cohort 3 donors had two negative PCRs, clearance, or symptom resolution. Sequenced material: PBMCs or T cells enriched from blood (not recorded which). This sequence joins TRBV3-1 (or the pseudogene TRBV3-2) and TRBJ1-2; D gene unclear. The TCR comes from a woman in her 30s who had recovered from COVID-19. The CDR3 loop reads CASSQGGRLRFDTF. The CDR3 nucleotides read TGTGCCAGCAGCCAAGGCGGTCGTTTGCGCTTTGACACCTTC.